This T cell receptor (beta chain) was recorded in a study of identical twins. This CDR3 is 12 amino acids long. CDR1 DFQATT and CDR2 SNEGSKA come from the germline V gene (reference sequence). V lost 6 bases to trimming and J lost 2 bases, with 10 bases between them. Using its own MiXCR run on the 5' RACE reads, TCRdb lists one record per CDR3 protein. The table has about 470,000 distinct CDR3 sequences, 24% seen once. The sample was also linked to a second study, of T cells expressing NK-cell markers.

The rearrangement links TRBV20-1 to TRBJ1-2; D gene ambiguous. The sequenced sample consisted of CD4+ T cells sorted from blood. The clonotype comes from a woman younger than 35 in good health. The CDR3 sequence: CSAPPGNYGYTF. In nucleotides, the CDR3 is TGCAGTGCCCCCCCGGGGAACTATGGCTACACCTTC.